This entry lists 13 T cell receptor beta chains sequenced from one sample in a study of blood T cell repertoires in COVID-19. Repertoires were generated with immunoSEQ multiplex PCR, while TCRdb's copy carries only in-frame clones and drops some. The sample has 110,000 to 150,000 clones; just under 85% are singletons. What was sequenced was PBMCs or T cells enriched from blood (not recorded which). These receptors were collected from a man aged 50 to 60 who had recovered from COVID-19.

CDR3 residues: CASSESRANTGELFF. DNA of the CDR3: TGTGCCAGCAGCGAAAGTAGAGCGAACACCGGGGAGCTGTTTTTT. V is TRBV11-3 and J is TRBJ2-2; D unclear. This CDR3 comprises 15 residues. CDR1 and CDR2 (germline): SGHNT, YENEEA. V lost 5 bases to trimming and J lost 0 bases, with 10 bases between them.

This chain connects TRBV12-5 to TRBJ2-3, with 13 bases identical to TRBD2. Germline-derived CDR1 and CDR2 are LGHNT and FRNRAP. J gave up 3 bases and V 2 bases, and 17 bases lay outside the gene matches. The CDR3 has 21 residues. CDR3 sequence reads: CASGLPPITGGLAGYTDTQYF. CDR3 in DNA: TGTGCTAGTGGTTTGCCCCCAATTACTGGGGGACTAGCGGGATATACAGATACGCAGTATTTT.

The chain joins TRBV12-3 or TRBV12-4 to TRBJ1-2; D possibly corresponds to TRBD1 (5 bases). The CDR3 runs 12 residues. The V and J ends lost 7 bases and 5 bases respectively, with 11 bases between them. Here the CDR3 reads CASKREGYGYTF. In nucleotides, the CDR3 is TGTGCCAGCAAAAGGGAGGGGTATGGCTACACCTTC.

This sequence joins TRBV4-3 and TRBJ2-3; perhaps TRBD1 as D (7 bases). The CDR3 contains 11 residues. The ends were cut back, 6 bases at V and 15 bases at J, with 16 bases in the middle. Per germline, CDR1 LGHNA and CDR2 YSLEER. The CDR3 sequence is CASRDGGGVYF. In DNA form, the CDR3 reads TGCGCCAGCAGGGACGGAGGGGGCGTATATTTT.

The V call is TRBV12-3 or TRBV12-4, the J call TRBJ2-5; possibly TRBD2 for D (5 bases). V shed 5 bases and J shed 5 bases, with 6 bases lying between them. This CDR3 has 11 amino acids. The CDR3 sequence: CASSPGETQYF. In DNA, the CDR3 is TGTGCCAGCAGTCCGGGGGAGACCCAGTACTTC.

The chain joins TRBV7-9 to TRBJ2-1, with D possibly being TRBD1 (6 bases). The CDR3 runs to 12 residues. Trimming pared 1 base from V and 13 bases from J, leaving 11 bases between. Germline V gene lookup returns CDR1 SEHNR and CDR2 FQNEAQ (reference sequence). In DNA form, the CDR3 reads TGTGCCAGCAGCTTAGAGGGACATTATCAGTTCTTC. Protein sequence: CASSLEGHYQFF.

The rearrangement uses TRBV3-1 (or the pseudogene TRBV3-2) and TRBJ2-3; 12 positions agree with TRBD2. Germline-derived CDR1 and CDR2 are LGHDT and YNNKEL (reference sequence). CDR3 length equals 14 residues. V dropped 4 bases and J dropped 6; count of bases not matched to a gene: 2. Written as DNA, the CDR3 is TGTGCCAGCAGCCTAACTAGCGGGGGGGATACGCAGTATTTT. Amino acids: CASSLTSGGDTQYF.

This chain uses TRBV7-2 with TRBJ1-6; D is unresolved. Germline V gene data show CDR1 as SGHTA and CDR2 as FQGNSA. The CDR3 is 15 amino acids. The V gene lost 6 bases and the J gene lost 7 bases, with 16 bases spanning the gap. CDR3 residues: CASSRETIRNSPLHF. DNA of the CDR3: TGTGCCAGCAGTAGGGAGACCATCCGGAATTCACCCCTCCACTTT.

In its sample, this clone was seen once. The CDR3 spells CASSQDLGPNQPQHF. Here the CDR3 DNA reads TGCGCCAGCAGCCAAGATCTCGGTCCCAATCAGCCCCAGCATTTT. J is TRBJ1-5 and V is TRBV4-3, with D unclear. V was pared by 0 bases and J by 3 bases, with 9 bases between. Germline CDR1 reads LGHNA; CDR2 reads YSLEER. The CDR3 has 15 amino acids.

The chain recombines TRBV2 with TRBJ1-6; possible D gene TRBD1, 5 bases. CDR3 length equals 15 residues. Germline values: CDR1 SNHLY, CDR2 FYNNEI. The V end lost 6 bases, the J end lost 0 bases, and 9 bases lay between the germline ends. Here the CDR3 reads CASSKGISYNSPLHF. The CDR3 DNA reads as TGTGCCAGCAGCAAGGGGATCTCCTATAATTCACCCCTCCACTTT.

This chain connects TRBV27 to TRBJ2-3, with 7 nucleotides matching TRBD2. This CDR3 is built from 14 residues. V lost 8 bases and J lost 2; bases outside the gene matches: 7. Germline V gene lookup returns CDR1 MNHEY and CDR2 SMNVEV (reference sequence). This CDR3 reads CASSVGLPTDTQYF. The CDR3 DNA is TGTGCCAGCTCCGTGGGACTACCCACAGATACGCAGTATTTT.

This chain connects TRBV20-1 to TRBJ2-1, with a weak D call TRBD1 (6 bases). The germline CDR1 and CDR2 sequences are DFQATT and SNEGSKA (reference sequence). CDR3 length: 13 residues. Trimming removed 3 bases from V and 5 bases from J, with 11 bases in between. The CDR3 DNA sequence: TGCAGTGCTAGTTTCCAGGGGCACAATGAGCAGTTCTTC. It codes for CSASFQGHNEQFF.

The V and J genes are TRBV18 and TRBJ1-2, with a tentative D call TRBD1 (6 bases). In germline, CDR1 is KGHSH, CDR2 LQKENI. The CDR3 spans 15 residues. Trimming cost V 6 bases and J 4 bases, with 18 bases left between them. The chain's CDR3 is CASSPSDRYSYGYTF. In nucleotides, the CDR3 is TGTGCCAGCTCCCCTTCTGACAGGTACAGCTATGGCTACACCTTC.